This TCR beta chain was documented in a study of shared clonotypes between healthy human individuals. Study context: The donors, a couple of women and a few men, were aged 18 to 49.

Clones were read by immunoSEQ multiplex PCR, and TCRdb kept only the in-frame ones, dropping some. The repertoire holds 1.4 million to 1.5 million clones, more than 95% seen once, with approximately 1% in the top ten. Germline loops: CDR1 MDHEN, CDR2 SYDVKM. Trimming removed 2 bases at V and 3 bases at J, with 14 bases between. The CDR3 is made up of 15 amino acids. Sequenced input: naive CD4+ T cells sorted from blood. Subset given: CD45RA+ positively selected. The rearrangement uses TRBV28 and TRBJ2-7; unclear D gene. This TCR was recovered from a man aged 25-45 years in good health. The chain's CDR3 is CASSLRATPDYEQYF. The CDR3 DNA reads as TGTGCCAGCAGTTTACGGGCTACACCCGACTACGAGCAGTACTTC.